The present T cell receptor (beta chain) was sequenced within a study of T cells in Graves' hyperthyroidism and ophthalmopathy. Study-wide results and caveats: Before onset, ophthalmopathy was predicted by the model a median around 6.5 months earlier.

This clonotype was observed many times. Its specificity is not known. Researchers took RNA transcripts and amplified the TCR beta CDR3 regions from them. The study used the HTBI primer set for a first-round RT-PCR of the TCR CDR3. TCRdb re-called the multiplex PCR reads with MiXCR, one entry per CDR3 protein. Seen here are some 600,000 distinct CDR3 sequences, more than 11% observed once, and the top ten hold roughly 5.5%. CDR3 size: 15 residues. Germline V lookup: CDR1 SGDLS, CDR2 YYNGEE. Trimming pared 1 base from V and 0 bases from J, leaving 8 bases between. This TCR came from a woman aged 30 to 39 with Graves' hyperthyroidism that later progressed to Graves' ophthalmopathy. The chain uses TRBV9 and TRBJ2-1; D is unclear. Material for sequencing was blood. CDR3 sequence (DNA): TGTGCCAGCAGCGTATGGGGTAGCTCCTACAATGAGCAGTTCTTC. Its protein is CASSVWGSSYNEQFF.